The present TCR beta chain was sequenced within a study of T-cell memory formation after mild COVID-19. On the study more broadly: TCR clusters were mostly confined to one donor each. Findings and limits, study-wide: Pre-infection memory showed some responding clones, and this suggested that cross-reactive memory joined.

The authors produced TCR alpha and TCR beta cDNA libraries with sample barcodes and UMIs by 5'RACE using constant-segment primers. One entry per CDR3 protein, called by TCRdb with MiXCR from the 5' RACE reads. The data hold approximately 440,000 distinct CDR3 sequences, with around 19% observed a single time. This clonotype occurred a few times. Antigen specificity is unknown. This TCR was recovered from an adult woman who had mild COVID-19 (a few samples of this study predate the infection). Cell type and time point are not known. Sequencing used PBMCs or a T cell subset sorted from them (not recorded which).

The CDR3 loop reads CSAQLAGGYNEQFF. CDR3 coding DNA: TGCAGTGCTCAACTAGCGGGAGGGTACAATGAGCAGTTCTTC. The rearrangement links TRBV20-1 to TRBJ2-1; 13 bases match TRBD2. J gave up 4 bases and V 5 bases, and 2 bases lay outside the gene matches. The germline V gene encodes CDR1 DFQATT and CDR2 SNEGSKA (reference sequence). The CDR3 covers 14 residues.